This is a list of T cell receptor beta chains from one sample in a study of cytomegalovirus exposure and HLA in healthy donors. Here immunoSEQ multiplex PCR was the method, and the copy in TCRdb shows in-frame clones only, minus some. The repertoire includes 100,000 to 150,000 clones, about 68% of them detected once, and under 5% sits in the top ten. The sequenced sample consisted of PBMCs. Source of these receptors: a man between 35 and 55 years old in good health and CMV-seropositive. Both conserved end residues are part of each CDR3. Each record gives: J gene, CDR3 length, D gene, clone size, V gene, CDR3 DNA, CDR3 protein. A D gene is named only where the DNA matches it firmly. Not every row has a clone size; where given, it reads once, few, many or a size class.

j_call: TRBJ1-1; cdr3_length: 14; d_call: TRBD1; clone_size: NA; v_call: TRBV7-6; cdr3_nt: TGTGCCAGCAGCTTAGAGGGGGCGAACACTGAAGCTTTCTTT; cdr3_aa: CASSLEGANTEAFF
j_call: TRBJ1-1; cdr3_length: 10; d_call: TRBD1; clone_size: NA; v_call: TRBV28; cdr3_nt: TGTGCCAGCAGGGACAGGGAAGCTTTCTTT; cdr3_aa: CASRDREAFF
j_call: TRBJ2-7; cdr3_length: 15; d_call: TRBD1; clone_size: NA; v_call: TRBV19; cdr3_nt: TGTGCCAGTAGTACAGGGACAGGAGGGGCCTACGAGCAGTACTTC; cdr3_aa: CASSTGTGGAYEQYF
j_call: TRBJ1-1; cdr3_length: 13; d_call: TRBD1; clone_size: NA; v_call: TRBV2; cdr3_nt: TGTGCCAGCAGCCGGGGACAGGGCGCTGAAGCTTTCTTT; cdr3_aa: CASSRGQGAEAFF
j_call: TRBJ1-2; cdr3_length: 15; d_call: NA; clone_size: NA; v_call: TRBV4-3; cdr3_nt: TGCGCCAGCAGCCAAGATCCAGCCGAGGGCTATGGCTACACCTTC; cdr3_aa: CASSQDPAEGYGYTF
j_call: TRBJ2-3; cdr3_length: 17; d_call: TRBD1; clone_size: NA; v_call: TRBV9; cdr3_nt: TGTGCCAGCAGCTCCACGGCCGGGACAGGGGGCACAGATACGCAGTATTTT; cdr3_aa: CASSSTAGTGGTDTQYF
j_call: TRBJ1-5; cdr3_length: 15; d_call: TRBD1; clone_size: NA; v_call: TRBV27; cdr3_nt: TGTGCCAGCAGTTTAAATGGACAGGGGAATCAGCCCCAGCATTTT; cdr3_aa: CASSLNGQGNQPQHF
j_call: TRBJ2-7; cdr3_length: 20; d_call: TRBD1; clone_size: few; v_call: TRBV4-1; cdr3_nt: TGCGCCAGCAGCCAAGATTCCGGACAGGGTTCGTTTTCGGACTCCTACGAGCAGTACTTC; cdr3_aa: CASSQDSGQGSFSDSYEQYF
j_call: TRBJ2-3; cdr3_length: 18; d_call: NA; clone_size: few; v_call: TRBV2; cdr3_nt: TGTGCCAGCAGGATGGGCCCGGTCGGCAGCTCTAGCACAGATACGCAGTATTTT; cdr3_aa: CASRMGPVGSSSTDTQYF
j_call: TRBJ1-4; cdr3_length: 15; d_call: TRBD1; clone_size: NA; v_call: TRBV28; cdr3_nt: TGTGCCAGCGTCCCAGGGGGCTTCGCTAATGAAAAACTGTTTTTT; cdr3_aa: CASVPGGFANEKLFF
j_call: TRBJ2-3; cdr3_length: 15; d_call: TRBD2; clone_size: NA; v_call: TRBV7-2; cdr3_nt: TGTGCCAGCAGCTCCCCGGGGGGAGCCACAGATACGCAGTATTTT; cdr3_aa: CASSSPGGATDTQYF
j_call: TRBJ1-2; cdr3_length: 12; d_call: NA; clone_size: NA; v_call: TRBV6-1; cdr3_nt: TGTGCCACGGACAACTATGTGGGTGGCTACACCTTC; cdr3_aa: CATDNYVGGYTF
j_call: TRBJ2-3; cdr3_length: 16; d_call: TRBD2; clone_size: NA; v_call: TRBV7-2; cdr3_nt: TGTGCCAGCAGCTCAAGCGGGATCACTAGCACAGATACGCAGTATTTT; cdr3_aa: CASSSSGITSTDTQYF
j_call: TRBJ1-5; cdr3_length: 18; d_call: NA; clone_size: NA; v_call: TRBV11-2; cdr3_nt: TGTGCCAGCAGCTTAGATCCAGTAGGTACAGGGCCAAGACAGCCCCAGCATTTT; cdr3_aa: CASSLDPVGTGPRQPQHF
j_call: TRBJ2-5; cdr3_length: 19; d_call: TRBD2; clone_size: few; v_call: TRBV11-2; cdr3_nt: TGTGCCAGCTTCTACGGGGGACTAGCGGGGGGCATGTACCAAGAGACCCAGTACTTC; cdr3_aa: CASFYGGLAGGMYQETQYF
j_call: TRBJ1-1; cdr3_length: 12; d_call: NA; clone_size: NA; v_call: TRBV6-4; cdr3_nt: TGTGCCAGCAGGGCCATGAACACTGAAGCTTTCTTT; cdr3_aa: CASRAMNTEAFF
j_call: TRBJ1-3; cdr3_length: 16; d_call: TRBD1; clone_size: once; v_call: TRBV10-3; cdr3_nt: TGTGCCATCAGTGGAAGGACAGGCTTCTCTGGAAACACCATATATTTT; cdr3_aa: CAISGRTGFSGNTIYF
j_call: TRBJ1-6; cdr3_length: 14; d_call: TRBD1; clone_size: NA; v_call: TRBV13; cdr3_nt: TGTGCCAGCAGCTTAAGCGACAGGGAGTCACCCCTCCACTTT; cdr3_aa: CASSLSDRESPLHF
j_call: TRBJ1-3; cdr3_length: 16; d_call: TRBD1; clone_size: once; v_call: TRBV11-2; cdr3_nt: TGTGCCAGCGGGGGACAGGGGGTTTCCTCTGGAAACACCATATATTTT; cdr3_aa: CASGGQGVSSGNTIYF
j_call: TRBJ2-3; cdr3_length: 16; d_call: NA; clone_size: NA; v_call: TRBV4-2; cdr3_nt: TGTGCCAGCAGCCGATCGACGGGGACTTTGGGAGATACGCAGTATTTT; cdr3_aa: CASSRSTGTLGDTQYF
j_call: TRBJ2-3; cdr3_length: 15; d_call: TRBD2; clone_size: few; v_call: TRBV5-1; cdr3_nt: TGCGCCAGCAGTGTCTCTAGCGGGACCACAGATACGCAGTATTTT; cdr3_aa: CASSVSSGTTDTQYF
j_call: TRBJ2-2; cdr3_length: 16; d_call: NA; clone_size: few; v_call: TRBV7-9; cdr3_nt: TGTGCCAGCAACCCAACCGGGACACTGAACACCGGGGAGCTGTTTTTT; cdr3_aa: CASNPTGTLNTGELFF
j_call: TRBJ2-2; cdr3_length: 19; d_call: TRBD2; clone_size: few; v_call: TRBV7-3; cdr3_nt: TGTGCCAGCAGCCCGGGGACTAGCGGAGATTTCGCGAACACCGGGGAGCTGTTTTTT; cdr3_aa: CASSPGTSGDFANTGELFF
j_call: TRBJ2-1; cdr3_length: 13; d_call: NA; clone_size: NA; v_call: TRBV11-3; cdr3_nt: TGTGCCAGCTCTCTCGGCGGCTACAATGAGCAGTTCTTC; cdr3_aa: CASSLGGYNEQFF
j_call: TRBJ2-7; cdr3_length: 12; d_call: TRBD2; clone_size: NA; v_call: TRBV2; cdr3_nt: TGTACGACCCACGGGAGGTCCTACGAGCAGTACTTC; cdr3_aa: CTTHGRSYEQYF
j_call: TRBJ1-5; cdr3_length: 15; d_call: NA; clone_size: NA; v_call: TRBV6-5; cdr3_nt: TGTGCCAGCAGTTACTCGAGGGTCCAAGGGCAGCCCCAGCATTTT; cdr3_aa: CASSYSRVQGQPQHF
j_call: TRBJ1-1; cdr3_length: 12; d_call: NA; clone_size: NA; v_call: TRBV10-3; cdr3_nt: TGTGCCACGGGGGAGGGGGGGCTTGGAGCTTTCTTT; cdr3_aa: CATGEGGLGAFF
j_call: TRBJ2-7; cdr3_length: 15; d_call: NA; clone_size: few; v_call: TRBV21-1; cdr3_nt: TGTGCCAGCAGCCTCCGTGGACAGCACTCCTACGAGCAGTACTTC; cdr3_aa: CASSLRGQHSYEQYF
j_call: TRBJ2-7; cdr3_length: 15; d_call: NA; clone_size: NA; v_call: TRBV7-2; cdr3_nt: TGTGCCAGCAGCTTAGCCGGGGGTTCAACCTACGAGCAGTACTTC; cdr3_aa: CASSLAGGSTYEQYF
j_call: TRBJ2-7; cdr3_length: 12; d_call: NA; clone_size: NA; v_call: TRBV18; cdr3_nt: TGTGCCAGCTCACCCCTAAATAACGAGCAGTACTTC; cdr3_aa: CASSPLNNEQYF
j_call: TRBJ1-5; cdr3_length: 12; d_call: NA; clone_size: NA; v_call: TRBV7-2; cdr3_nt: TGTGCCAGCAGCCCCGGGGGGCAGCCCCAGCATTTT; cdr3_aa: CASSPGGQPQHF
j_call: TRBJ1-3; cdr3_length: 15; d_call: NA; clone_size: NA; v_call: TRBV4-3; cdr3_nt: TGCGCCAGCAGCCACGCAGACAGCTCTGGAAACACCATATATTTT; cdr3_aa: CASSHADSSGNTIYF
j_call: TRBJ1-5; cdr3_length: 15; d_call: NA; clone_size: NA; v_call: TRBV6-5; cdr3_nt: TGTGCCAGCAGTCCCTACTGGGCTAGCAATCAGCCCCAGCATTTT; cdr3_aa: CASSPYWASNQPQHF
j_call: TRBJ2-5; cdr3_length: 16; d_call: NA; clone_size: NA; v_call: TRBV19; cdr3_nt: TGTGCCAGTAGTATTGGTGGACAGCCCACACAAGAGACCCAGTACTTC; cdr3_aa: CASSIGGQPTQETQYF
j_call: TRBJ1-4; cdr3_length: 15; d_call: TRBD1; clone_size: few; v_call: TRBV19; cdr3_nt: TGTGCCAGCCGACTCCCAGGGGACAGAAATGAAAAACTGTTTTTT; cdr3_aa: CASRLPGDRNEKLFF
j_call: TRBJ1-3; cdr3_length: 15; d_call: NA; clone_size: NA; v_call: TRBV18; cdr3_nt: TGTGCCAGCTCTGCTGGGGGGTCCACTGGAAACACCATATATTTT; cdr3_aa: CASSAGGSTGNTIYF
j_call: TRBJ2-3; cdr3_length: 14; d_call: TRBD1; clone_size: NA; v_call: TRBV30; cdr3_nt: TGTGCCTGGAGGGACAGGGGTAGCACAGATACGCAGTATTTT; cdr3_aa: CAWRDRGSTDTQYF
j_call: TRBJ1-2; cdr3_length: 9; d_call: NA; clone_size: NA; v_call: TRBV29-1; cdr3_nt: TGCAGCGTTGGGAGTGGCTACACCTTC; cdr3_aa: CSVGSGYTF
j_call: TRBJ1-2; cdr3_length: 13; d_call: TRBD1; clone_size: NA; v_call: TRBV30; cdr3_nt: TGTGCCTGGAGAGCGACAGGGGTATATGGCTACACCTTC; cdr3_aa: CAWRATGVYGYTF
j_call: TRBJ2-1; cdr3_length: 13; d_call: NA; clone_size: NA; v_call: TRBV11-3; cdr3_nt: TGTGCCAGCAGCTTAGTCAGATACAATGAGCAGTTCTTC; cdr3_aa: CASSLVRYNEQFF
j_call: TRBJ2-5; cdr3_length: 15; d_call: NA; clone_size: NA; v_call: TRBV9; cdr3_nt: TGTGCCAGCAGCGTAGGAGGAAACACTCAAGAGACCCAGTACTTC; cdr3_aa: CASSVGGNTQETQYF
j_call: TRBJ1-3; cdr3_length: 12; d_call: NA; clone_size: few; v_call: TRBV11-1; cdr3_nt: TGTGCCGCCCACGGAGGGTTGCACACCATATATTTT; cdr3_aa: CAAHGGLHTIYF
j_call: TRBJ2-7; cdr3_length: 13; d_call: NA; clone_size: once; v_call: TRBV5-4; cdr3_nt: TGTGCCAGCAGCTCGGACAGATTCTACGAGCAGTACTTC; cdr3_aa: CASSSDRFYEQYF
j_call: TRBJ1-4; cdr3_length: 15; d_call: TRBD1; clone_size: NA; v_call: TRBV19; cdr3_nt: TGTGCCAGTAGTGAACGGACAGGCTATAATGAAAAACTGTTTTTT; cdr3_aa: CASSERTGYNEKLFF
j_call: TRBJ2-2; cdr3_length: 12; d_call: NA; clone_size: NA; v_call: TRBV10-2; cdr3_nt: TGCGCCGCAGGGGCGTGGTCCGGGGAGCTGTTTTTT; cdr3_aa: CAAGAWSGELFF
j_call: TRBJ2-2; cdr3_length: 14; d_call: NA; clone_size: NA; v_call: TRBV19; cdr3_nt: TGTGCCAGTACTAGGAAGGGGTTCGGCGGGGAGCTGTTTTTT; cdr3_aa: CASTRKGFGGELFF
j_call: TRBJ1-3; cdr3_length: 16; d_call: NA; clone_size: NA; v_call: TRBV4-1; cdr3_nt: TGCGCCAGCAGCCAATACACAGGATTCTCTGGAAACACCATATATTTT; cdr3_aa: CASSQYTGFSGNTIYF
j_call: TRBJ2-7; cdr3_length: 16; d_call: TRBD2; clone_size: NA; v_call: TRBV5-6; cdr3_nt: TGTGCCAGCAGCGGATCGATCGGGGGGGAATCCTACGAGCAGTACTTC; cdr3_aa: CASSGSIGGESYEQYF